This T cell receptor (beta chain) was sequenced for a study of control samples from healthy donors and cancer patients (dated by TCRdb to the early 2020s). This clone has more than one count but fewer than ten. Its antigen remains undetermined. Per-base qualities were not stored, and no clone one base away is much larger. V gives up 2 bases and J gives up 0 bases, and the segment between their germline ends measures 8 bases. The germline V gene supplies CDR1 MNHEY and CDR2 SVGEGT. From the cysteine through the phenylalanine, the CDR3 covers 15 amino acids. The sequence is cut down to CDR3 DNA, 45 bases in frame from base 1. The library was built by means of the immunoSEQ multiplex PCR assay. Sourced from immuneACCESS, this table was stored by TCRdb with only in-frame sequences that have V and J called. A share of the clones is absent; for the studies checked, an unresolved V gene accounts for under half, and the remainder has no known explanation. This sample gives more than 20,000 clones in total; approximately 90% of them show up just once. The leading ten clones occupy 13% of the sample.

The chain is assembled from TRBV6-2 or TRBV6-3 and TRBJ1-3, and possibly TRBD1, on 5 matching bases. The material sequenced was PBMCs. The receptor was isolated from a man aged 50-59 years with lung cancer. This receptor carries the CDR3 CASSYAGDSGNTIYF. The DNA reads TGTGCCAGCAGTTACGCGGGGGACTCTGGAAACACCATATATTTT.